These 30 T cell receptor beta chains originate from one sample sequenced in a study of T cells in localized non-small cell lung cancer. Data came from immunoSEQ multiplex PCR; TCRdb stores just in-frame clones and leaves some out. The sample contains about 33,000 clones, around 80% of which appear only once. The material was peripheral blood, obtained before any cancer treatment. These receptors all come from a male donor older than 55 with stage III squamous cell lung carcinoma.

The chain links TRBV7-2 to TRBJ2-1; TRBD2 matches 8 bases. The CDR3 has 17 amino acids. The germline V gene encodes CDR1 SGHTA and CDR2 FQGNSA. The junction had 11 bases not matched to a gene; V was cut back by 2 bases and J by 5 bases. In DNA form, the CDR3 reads TGTGCCAGCAGCTTAAGCGGCGAGCGGGAGATCCACAATGAGCAGTTCTTC. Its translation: CASSLSGEREIHNEQFF.

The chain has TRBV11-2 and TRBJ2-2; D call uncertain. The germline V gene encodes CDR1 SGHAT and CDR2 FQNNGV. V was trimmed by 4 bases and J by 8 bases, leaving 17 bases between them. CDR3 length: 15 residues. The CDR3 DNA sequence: TGTGCCAGCAGCTCCCGACGAAGCGTACCGGGGGAGCTGTTTTTT. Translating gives CASSSRRSVPGELFF.

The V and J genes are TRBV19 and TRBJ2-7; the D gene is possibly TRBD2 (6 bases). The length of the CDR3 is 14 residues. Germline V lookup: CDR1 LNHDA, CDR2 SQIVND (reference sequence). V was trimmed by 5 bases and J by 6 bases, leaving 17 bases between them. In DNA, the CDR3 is TGTGCCAGTAGTTCTGACGTGGGGGGAGGCGAGCAGTACTTC. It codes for CASSSDVGGGEQYF.

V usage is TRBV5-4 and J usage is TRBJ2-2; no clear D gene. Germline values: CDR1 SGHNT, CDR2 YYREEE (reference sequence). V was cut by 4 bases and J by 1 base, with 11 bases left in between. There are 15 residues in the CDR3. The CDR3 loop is CASSPWTGNTGELFF. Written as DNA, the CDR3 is TGTGCCAGCAGCCCTTGGACGGGGAACACCGGGGAGCTGTTTTTT. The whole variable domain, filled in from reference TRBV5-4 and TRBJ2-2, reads ETGVTQSPTHLIKTRGQQVTLRCSSQSGHNTVSWYQQALGQGPQFIFQYYREEENGRGNFPPRFSGLQFPNYSSELNVNALELDDSALYLCASSPWTGNTGELFFGEGSRLTVL.

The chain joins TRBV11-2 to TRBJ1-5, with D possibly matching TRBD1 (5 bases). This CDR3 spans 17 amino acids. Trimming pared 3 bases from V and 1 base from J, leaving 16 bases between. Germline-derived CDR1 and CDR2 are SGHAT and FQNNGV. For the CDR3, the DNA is TGTGCCAGCAGCTTTTTTGGGTTCCGGGACAGCAATCAGCCCCAGCATTTT. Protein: CASSFFGFRDSNQPQHF.

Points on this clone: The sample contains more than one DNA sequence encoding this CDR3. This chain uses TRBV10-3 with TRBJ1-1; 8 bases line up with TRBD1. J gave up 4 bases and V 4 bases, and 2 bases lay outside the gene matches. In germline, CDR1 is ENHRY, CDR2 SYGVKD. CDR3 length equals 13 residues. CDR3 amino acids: CAISGTGGTEAFF. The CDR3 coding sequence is TGTGCCATCAGTGGAACAGGGGGCACTGAAGCTTTCTTT.

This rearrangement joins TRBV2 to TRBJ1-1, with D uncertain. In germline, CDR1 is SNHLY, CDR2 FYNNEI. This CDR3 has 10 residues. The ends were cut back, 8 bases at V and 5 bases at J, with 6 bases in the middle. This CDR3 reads CASERTEAFF. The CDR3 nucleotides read TGTGCCAGCGAGAGGACTGAAGCTTTCTTT.

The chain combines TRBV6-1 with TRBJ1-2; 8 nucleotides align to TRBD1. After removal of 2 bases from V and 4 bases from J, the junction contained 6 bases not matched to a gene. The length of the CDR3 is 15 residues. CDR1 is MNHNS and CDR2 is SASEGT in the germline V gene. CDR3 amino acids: CASSESDRGIYGYTF. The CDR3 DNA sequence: TGTGCCAGCAGTGAAAGCGACAGGGGCATCTATGGCTACACCTTC.

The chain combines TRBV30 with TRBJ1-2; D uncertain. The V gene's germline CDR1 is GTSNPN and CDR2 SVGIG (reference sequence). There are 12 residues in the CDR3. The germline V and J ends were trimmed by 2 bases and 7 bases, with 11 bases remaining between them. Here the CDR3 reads CAWSQPGPGYTF. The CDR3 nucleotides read TGTGCCTGGAGTCAACCGGGCCCTGGCTACACCTTC.

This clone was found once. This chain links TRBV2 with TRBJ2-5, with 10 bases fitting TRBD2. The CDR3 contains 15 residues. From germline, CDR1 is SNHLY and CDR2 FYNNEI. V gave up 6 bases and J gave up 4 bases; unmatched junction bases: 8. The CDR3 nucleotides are TGTGCCAGCAGAGTTAGCGGGGGGCCGTCAGAGACCCAGTACTTC. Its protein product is CASRVSGGPSETQYF. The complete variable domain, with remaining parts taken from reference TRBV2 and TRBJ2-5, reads EPEVTQTPSHQVTQMGQEVILRCVPISNHLYFYWYRQILGQKVEFLVSFYNNEISEKSEIFDDQFSVERPDGSNFTLKIRSTKLEDSAMYFCASRVSGGPSETQYFGPGTRLLVL.

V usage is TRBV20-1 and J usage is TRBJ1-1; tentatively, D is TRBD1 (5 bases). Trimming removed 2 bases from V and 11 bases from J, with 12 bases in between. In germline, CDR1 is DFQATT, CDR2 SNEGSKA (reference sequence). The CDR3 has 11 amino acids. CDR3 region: CSARPDRGAFF. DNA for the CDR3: TGCAGTGCTAGACCCGACAGAGGGGCTTTCTTT.

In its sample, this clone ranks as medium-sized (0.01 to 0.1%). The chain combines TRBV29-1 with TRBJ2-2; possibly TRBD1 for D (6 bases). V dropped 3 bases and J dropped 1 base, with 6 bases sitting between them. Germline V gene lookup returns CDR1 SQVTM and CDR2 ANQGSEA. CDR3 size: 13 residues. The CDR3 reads CSVDRGNTGELFF. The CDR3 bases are TGCAGCGTTGACAGGGGGAACACCGGGGAGCTGTTTTTT.

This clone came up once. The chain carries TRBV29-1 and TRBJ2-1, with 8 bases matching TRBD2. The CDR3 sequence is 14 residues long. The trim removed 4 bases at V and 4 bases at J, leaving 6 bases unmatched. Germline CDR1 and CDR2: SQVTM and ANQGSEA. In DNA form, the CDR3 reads TGCAGCGTTGGAGCGGGAGCGTTGTACAATGAGCAGTTCTTC. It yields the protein CSVGAGALYNEQFF.

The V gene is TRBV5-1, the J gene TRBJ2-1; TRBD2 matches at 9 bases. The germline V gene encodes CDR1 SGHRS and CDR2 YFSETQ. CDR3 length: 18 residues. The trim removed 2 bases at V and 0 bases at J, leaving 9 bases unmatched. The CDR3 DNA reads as TGCGCCAGCAGCTTAGCGGGAGGTTCTCTTAGCTCCTACAATGAGCAGTTCTTC. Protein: CASSLAGGSLSSYNEQFF.

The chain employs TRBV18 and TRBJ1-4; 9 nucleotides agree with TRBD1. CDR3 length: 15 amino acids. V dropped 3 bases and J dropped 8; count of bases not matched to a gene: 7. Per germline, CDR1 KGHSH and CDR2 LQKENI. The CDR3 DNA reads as TGTGCCAGCTCACCGGGGAACAGGGGGCGCGAAAAACTGTTTTTT. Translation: CASSPGNRGREKLFF.

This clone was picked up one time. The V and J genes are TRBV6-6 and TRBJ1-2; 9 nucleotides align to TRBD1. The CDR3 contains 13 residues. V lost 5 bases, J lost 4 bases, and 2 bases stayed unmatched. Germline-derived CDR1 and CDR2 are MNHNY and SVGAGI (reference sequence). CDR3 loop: CASSGQGRYGYTF. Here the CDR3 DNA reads TGTGCCAGCAGTGGACAGGGGCGCTATGGCTACACCTTC.

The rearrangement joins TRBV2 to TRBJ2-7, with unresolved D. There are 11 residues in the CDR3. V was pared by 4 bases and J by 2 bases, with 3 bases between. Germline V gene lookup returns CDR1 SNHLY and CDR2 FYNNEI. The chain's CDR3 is CASSGAYEQYF. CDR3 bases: TGTGCCAGCAGTGGAGCCTACGAGCAGTACTTC.

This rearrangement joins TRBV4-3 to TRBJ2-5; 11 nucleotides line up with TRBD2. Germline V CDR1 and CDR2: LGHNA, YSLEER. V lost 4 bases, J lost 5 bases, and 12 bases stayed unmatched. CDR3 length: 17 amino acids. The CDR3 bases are TGCGCCAGCAGCCCAGGAAGGGCTAGCGGGGGGTGGGAGACCCAGTACTTC. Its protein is CASSPGRASGGWETQYF.

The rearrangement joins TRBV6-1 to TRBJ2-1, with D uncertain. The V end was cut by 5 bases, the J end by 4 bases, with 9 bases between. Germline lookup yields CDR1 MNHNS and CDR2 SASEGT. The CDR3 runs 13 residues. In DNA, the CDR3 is TGTGCCAGCAGTTTCCCGACATACAATGAGCAGTTCTTC. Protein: CASSFPTYNEQFF.

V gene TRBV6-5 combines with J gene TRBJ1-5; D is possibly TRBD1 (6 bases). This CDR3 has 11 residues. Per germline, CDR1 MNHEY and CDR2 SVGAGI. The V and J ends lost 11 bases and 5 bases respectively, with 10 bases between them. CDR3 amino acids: CAAGVYQPQHF. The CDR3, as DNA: TGTGCCGCAGGGGTTTATCAGCCCCAGCATTTT.

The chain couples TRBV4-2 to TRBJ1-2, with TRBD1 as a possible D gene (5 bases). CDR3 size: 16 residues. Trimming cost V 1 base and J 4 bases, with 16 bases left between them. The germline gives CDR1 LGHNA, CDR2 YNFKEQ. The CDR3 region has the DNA TGTGCCAGCAGCCAAGGGTCGGGACGAAAGAGCTATGGCTACACCTTC. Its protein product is CASSQGSGRKSYGYTF.

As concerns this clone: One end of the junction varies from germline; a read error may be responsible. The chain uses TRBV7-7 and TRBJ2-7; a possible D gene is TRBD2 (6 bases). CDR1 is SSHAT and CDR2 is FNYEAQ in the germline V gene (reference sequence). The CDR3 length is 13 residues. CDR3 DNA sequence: TGTGCTAGCAGCTTCAGACTAGCCTACGAGCAGTACTTC. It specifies CASSFRLAYEQYF.

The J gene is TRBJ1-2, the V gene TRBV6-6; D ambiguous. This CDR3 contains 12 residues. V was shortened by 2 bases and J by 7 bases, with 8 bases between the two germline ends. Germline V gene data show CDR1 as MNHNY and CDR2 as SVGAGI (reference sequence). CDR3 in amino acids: CASSYLQAGYTF. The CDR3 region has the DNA TGTGCCAGCAGTTACCTCCAGGCTGGCTACACCTTC.

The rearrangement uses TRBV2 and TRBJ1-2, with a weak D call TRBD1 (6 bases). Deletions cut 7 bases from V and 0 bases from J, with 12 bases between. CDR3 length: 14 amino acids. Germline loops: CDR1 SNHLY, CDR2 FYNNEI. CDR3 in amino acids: CASIGTPPNYGYTF. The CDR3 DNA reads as TGTGCCAGCATTGGGACACCTCCTAACTATGGCTACACCTTC.

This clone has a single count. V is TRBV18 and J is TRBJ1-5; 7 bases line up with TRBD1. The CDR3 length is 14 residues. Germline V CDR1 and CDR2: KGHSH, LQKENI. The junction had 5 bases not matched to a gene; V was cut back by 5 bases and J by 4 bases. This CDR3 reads CASSYGTENQPQHF. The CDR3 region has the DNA TGTGCCAGCTCATATGGGACAGAAAATCAGCCCCAGCATTTT.

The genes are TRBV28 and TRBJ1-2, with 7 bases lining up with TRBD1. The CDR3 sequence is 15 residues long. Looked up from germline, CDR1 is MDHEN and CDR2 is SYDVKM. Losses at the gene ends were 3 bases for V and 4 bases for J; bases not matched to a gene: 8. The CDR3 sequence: CASSFLSGTVYGYTF. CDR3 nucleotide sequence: TGTGCCAGCAGTTTTTTGAGCGGGACAGTCTATGGCTACACCTTC.

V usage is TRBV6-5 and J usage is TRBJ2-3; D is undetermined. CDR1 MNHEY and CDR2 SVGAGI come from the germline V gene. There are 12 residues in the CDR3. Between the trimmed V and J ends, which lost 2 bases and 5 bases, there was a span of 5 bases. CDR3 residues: CASSYRGDTQYF. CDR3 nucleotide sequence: TGTGCCAGCAGTTACCGCGGAGATACGCAGTATTTT.

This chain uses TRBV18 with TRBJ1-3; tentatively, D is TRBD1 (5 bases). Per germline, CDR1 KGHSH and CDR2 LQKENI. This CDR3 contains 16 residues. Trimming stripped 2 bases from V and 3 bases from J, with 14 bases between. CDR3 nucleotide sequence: TGTGCCAGCTCACCAACTCCCGGGACTTATGGAAACACCATATATTTT. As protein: CASSPTPGTYGNTIYF. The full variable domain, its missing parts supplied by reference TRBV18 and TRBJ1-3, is NAGVMQNPRHLVRRRGQEARLRCSPMKGHSHVYWYRQLPEEGLKFMVYLQKENIIDESGMPKERFSAEFPKEGPSILRIQQVVRGDSAAYFCASSPTPGTYGNTIYFGEGSWLTVV.

The CDR3 nucleotides read TGTGCCAGCAGCTTAGACCCAACAGGGCCAGAGACCCAGTACTTC. It translates to CASSLDPTGPETQYF. The V and J genes are TRBV11-2 and TRBJ2-5; a possible D gene is TRBD1 (6 bases). The germline gives CDR1 SGHAT, CDR2 FQNNGV. Deletions cut 0 bases from V and 4 bases from J, with 12 bases between. The length of the CDR3 is 15 residues.

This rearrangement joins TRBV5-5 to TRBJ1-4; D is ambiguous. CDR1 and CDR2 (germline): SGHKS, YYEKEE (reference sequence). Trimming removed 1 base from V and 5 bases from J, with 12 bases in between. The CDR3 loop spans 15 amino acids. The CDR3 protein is CASSLFWGRNEKLFF. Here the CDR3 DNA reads TGTGCCAGCAGCTTGTTCTGGGGAAGAAATGAAAAACTGTTTTTT.